A single sample is the source of the 21 T cell receptor beta chains below, sequenced in a study of blood T cell repertoires in COVID-19 (dated by TCRdb to 2019 to 2021). Receptor amplification or capture employed the immunoSEQ multiplex PCR assay. The table comes from immuneACCESS by way of TCRdb, which keeps in-frame sequences with V and J called. Part of the clones is missing from these tables; in studies checked, under half for an unresolved V gene and the rest for unknown reasons. The sample profile shows about 270,000 clones; 75% to 90% of them were found once. Approximately 14% of the sample is in the top ten clones. Sequencing was performed on peripheral blood. These TCRs come from a woman aged 65 to 85 with COVID-19, enrolled during active disease.

CDR3 in amino acids: CASSATGTVYGYTF. Here the CDR3 DNA reads TGTGCCAGCAGCGCGACCGGGACAGTCTATGGCTACACCTTC. The V and J genes are TRBV28 and TRBJ1-2, with TRBD1 identical over 7 bases. From germline, CDR1 is MDHEN and CDR2 SYDVKM. V was clipped by 6 bases and J by 4 bases; unmatched bases: 8. This CDR3 spans 14 amino acids.

The rearrangement uses TRBV7-2 and TRBJ1-2; D is unclear. Trimming took off 8 bases at V and 4 bases at J, with 8 bases between the two ends. Germline CDR1 is SGHTA and CDR2 is FQGNSA. CDR3 size: 11 residues. CDR3 in amino acids: CASGQLYGYTF. For the CDR3, the DNA is TGTGCCAGCGGGCAACTCTATGGCTACACCTTC.

This clone appeared a few times. This chain connects TRBV15 to TRBJ1-6; D uncertain. Trimming shortened V by 1 base and J by 9 bases, and 13 bases separated the two germline ends. CDR1 and CDR2 from the germline V gene are LNHNV and YYDKDF (reference sequence). CDR3 length: 15 residues. CDR3 sequence: CATSRAKTGSSPLHF. CDR3 DNA sequence: TGTGCCACCAGCAGAGCCAAGACGGGGAGTTCACCCCTCCACTTT.

The chain couples TRBV11-2 to TRBJ1-2; D may be TRBD1 (5 bases). The CDR3 has 13 amino acids. Germline-derived CDR1 and CDR2 are SGHAT and FQNNGV. The germline V and J ends were trimmed by 0 bases and 8 bases, with 10 bases remaining between them. As DNA, the CDR3 is TGTGCCAGCAGCTTAGAAGCGGGACTCGGCTACACCTTC. Amino acid sequence: CASSLEAGLGYTF.

The V gene is TRBV2, the J gene TRBJ2-7; D unresolved. Germline lookup yields CDR1 SNHLY and CDR2 FYNNEI. V was shortened by 4 bases and J by 8 bases, with 12 bases between the two germline ends. This CDR3 is built from 12 residues. CDR3 sequence reads: CASSGYSLQQYF. In nucleotides, the CDR3 is TGTGCCAGCAGTGGTTACAGCTTACAGCAGTACTTC.

This clone was detected only once. The CDR3 sequence is CASSLAISGGLTDTQYF. CDR3 coding DNA: TGTGCCAGCAGCTTGGCGATTAGCGGGGGGCTCACAGATACGCAGTATTTT. The V call is TRBV5-8, the J call TRBJ2-3, with 10 nucleotides matching TRBD2. CDR3 size: 17 residues. In germline, CDR1 is SGHTS, CDR2 YDEGEE. The junction had 6 bases not matched to a gene; V was cut back by 0 bases and J by 2 bases.

V gene TRBV24-1 combines with J gene TRBJ2-3; the match to TRBD1 covers 7 bases. J gave up 4 bases and V 3 bases, and 3 bases lay outside the gene matches. Germline V CDR1 and CDR2: KGHDR, SFDVKD. CDR3 length equals 14 residues. This CDR3 is CATSDDQGADTQYF. Here the CDR3 DNA reads TGTGCCACCAGTGATGATCAGGGGGCAGATACGCAGTATTTT.

The chain links TRBV6-5 to TRBJ2-1; 9 nucleotides align to TRBD2. The germline CDR1 and CDR2 sequences are MNHEY and SVGAGI. The CDR3 covers 16 residues. The J segment lost 5 bases and the V segment lost 2 bases, leaving 7 bases of the junction unmatched. The CDR3 loop reads CASSYGSSGGHNEQFF. The CDR3 region has the DNA TGTGCCAGCAGTTACGGTTCGAGCGGGGGGCACAATGAGCAGTTCTTC.

Regarding this clone: The same CDR3 is also encoded by other DNA sequences in this sample. The genes are TRBV2 and TRBJ2-7; possible D gene TRBD1, 5 bases. The ends were cut back, 4 bases at V and 3 bases at J, with 7 bases in the middle. The CDR3 is 12 residues long. Germline-derived CDR1 and CDR2 are SNHLY and FYNNEI. CDR3 region: CASSGDSYEQYF. CDR3 DNA sequence: TGTGCCAGCAGTGGAGACAGCTACGAGCAGTACTTC.

This clone was counted once. For the CDR3, the DNA is TGTGCCAGCAGTTACTCTGGGGGGTGGGACTACGAGCAGTACTTC. It translates to CASSYSGGWDYEQYF. V is TRBV6-5 and J is TRBJ2-7; TRBD2 might be the D (6 bases). The germline CDR1 and CDR2 sequences are MNHEY and SVGAGI. Trimming removed 0 bases from V and 3 bases from J, with 12 bases in between. The CDR3 consists of 15 residues.

The chain couples TRBV2 to TRBJ2-7; no reliable D call. With 4 bases removed from V and 1 base from J, the gap between germline ends came to 11 bases. CDR1 and CDR2 (germline): SNHLY, FYNNEI. This CDR3 is 14 amino acids long. This CDR3 is CASSGLVGSYEQYF. The DNA for the CDR3 is TGTGCCAGCAGTGGGCTAGTTGGGTCCTACGAGCAGTACTTC.

The chain is built from TRBV5-1 and TRBJ1-4; D is uncertain. The CDR3 is 15 residues long. With 0 bases removed from V and 6 bases from J, the gap between germline ends came to 12 bases. CDR1 is SGHRS, CDR2 YFSETQ, per germline. The CDR3: CASSLAVGKDEKLFF. The CDR3 nucleotides are TGCGCCAGCAGCTTGGCCGTGGGCAAGGATGAAAAACTGTTTTTT. Variable domain in full (rest from reference TRBV5-1 and TRBJ1-4): KAGVTQTPRYLIKTRGQQVTLSCSPISGHRSVSWYQQTPGQGLQFLFEYFSETQRNKGNFPGRFSGRQFSNSRSEMNVSTLELGDSALYLCASSLAVGKDEKLFFGSGTQLSVL.

The chain carries TRBV5-6 and TRBJ2-5; 8 bases fit TRBD2. This CDR3 is 16 amino acids long. Germline assignment: CDR1 SGHDT and CDR2 YYEEEE. Unmatched junction bases numbered 6, after V lost 2 bases and J lost 0 bases. The CDR3 sequence: CASSFLAGGYQETQYF. The CDR3 DNA reads TGTGCCAGCAGCTTTCTAGCGGGCGGATACCAAGAGACCCAGTACTTC.

The table lists this clone with a few counts. This sequence joins TRBV2 and TRBJ2-5, with a tentative D call TRBD2 (6 bases). The CDR3 sequence is 15 residues long. V was shortened by 6 bases and J by 2 bases, with 16 bases between the two germline ends. The germline V gene has CDR1 SNHLY and CDR2 FYNNEI. As DNA, the CDR3 is TGTGCCAGCAGCGCAGTTAGCGGTCCTCAAGAGACCCAGTACTTC. Amino acids: CASSAVSGPQETQYF.

The chain carries TRBV24-1 and TRBJ2-5; 11 bases fit TRBD2. Per germline, CDR1 KGHDR and CDR2 SFDVKD. The trim removed 4 bases at V and 5 bases at J, leaving 5 bases unmatched. The CDR3 extends over 15 amino acids. The CDR3 bases are TGTGCCACCAGTGACCCCGGGACTAGCGGTGAGACCCAGTACTTC. Protein product: CATSDPGTSGETQYF.

The genes are TRBV4-3 and TRBJ1-2; 7 bases match TRBD1. Germline V gene sequence: CDR1 LGHNA, CDR2 YSLEER. The CDR3 has 15 residues. The V gene end was trimmed by 2 bases and the J gene end by 7 bases; junction bases not matched to a gene: 10. CDR3 coding DNA: TGCGCCAGCAGCCAACTTACAGGGGAAAGGGCTGGCTACACCTTC. Encoded protein: CASSQLTGERAGYTF.

This chain links TRBV7-9 with TRBJ1-5, with D perhaps TRBD1 (6 bases). The V gene's germline CDR1 is SEHNR and CDR2 FQNEAQ (reference sequence). V was trimmed by 4 bases and J by 5 bases, leaving 12 bases between them. The CDR3 runs 14 residues. The CDR3 region is CASSSGVRDQPQHF. The CDR3 DNA reads as TGTGCCAGCAGCTCAGGGGTGAGGGATCAGCCCCAGCATTTT.

This clone was seen once. The gene calls are TRBV9 and TRBJ2-7, with TRBD2 matching over 7 bases. The CDR3 extends over 14 amino acids. The junction had 7 bases not matched to a gene; V was cut back by 0 bases and J by 7 bases. Germline V gives CDR1 SGDLS, CDR2 YYNGEE. As DNA, the CDR3 is TGTGCCAGCAGCGTAGGGGACTACCCTCGGGAGCAGTACTTC. The encoded protein is CASSVGDYPREQYF.

The genes are TRBV5-8 and TRBJ1-2, with 10 bases matching TRBD1. The CDR3 loop spans 14 amino acids. Trimming cost V 0 bases and J 7 bases; bases outside gene matches: 3. Germline-derived CDR1 and CDR2 are SGHTS and YDEGEE. CDR3 sequence (DNA): TGTGCCAGCAGCTTGGGACAGGGGGCCTCTGGCTACACCTTC. Its protein product is CASSLGQGASGYTF. Looking up the rest from reference TRBV5-8 and TRBJ1-2 gives the full variable domain: EAGVTQSPTHLIKTRGQQATLRCSPISGHTSVYWYQQALGLGLQFLLWYDEGEERNRGNFPPRFSGRQFPNYSSELNVNALELEDSALYLCASSLGQGASGYTFGSGTRLTVV.

The chain couples TRBV6-1 to TRBJ2-1; 7 bases align to TRBD2. This CDR3 region has 16 residues. After removal of 4 bases from V and 4 bases from J, the junction contained 10 bases not matched to a gene. The germline CDR1 and CDR2 sequences are MNHNS and SASEGT. The CDR3 DNA is TGTGCCAGCAGTGGCTCCAGCGGGACTCAGTACAATGAGCAGTTCTTC. This encodes CASSGSSGTQYNEQFF.

The rearrangement joins TRBV29-1 to TRBJ2-7; TRBD1 might be the D (7 bases). CDR3 length: 12 residues. In germline, CDR1 is SQVTM, CDR2 ANQGSEA. V was shortened by 7 bases and J by 3 bases, with 13 bases between the two germline ends. DNA for the CDR3: TGCAGCGGGCGGGACAGCTACTACGAGCAGTACTTC. Amino acids: CSGRDSYYEQYF.